These 3 T cell receptor beta chains share one sample of origin, sequenced in a study of patients and donors after allogeneic stem cell transplantation. MiXCR was run by TCRdb on the RT-PCR reads, yielding one entry per CDR3 protein. The profile shows approximately 170,000 distinct CDR3 sequences, about 24% of them singletons. Sample: blood, either unsorted or a sorted T cell fraction (not recorded which). These receptor sequences come from a human donor who was either an allogeneic HSCT recipient or a stem cell or donor lymphocyte infusion donor (not recorded which). It is not recorded whose cells these are; they may come from a transplant donor.

V and J are TRBV29-1 and TRBJ1-2, with 10 positions matching TRBD1. This CDR3 has 14 amino acids. The germline CDR1 and CDR2 sequences are SQVTM and ANQGSEA. The J segment lost 3 bases and the V segment lost 3 bases, leaving 4 bases of the junction unmatched. The CDR3 sequence is CSVDPTGGYYGYTF. The CDR3, as DNA: TGCAGCGTTGACCCGACAGGGGGCTACTATGGCTACACCTTC.

The V gene is TRBV12-3 or TRBV12-4, the J gene TRBJ2-7; D uncertain. This CDR3 has 13 amino acids. V dropped 3 bases and J dropped 5 bases, with 11 bases sitting between them. CDR3 in amino acids: CASSFEYGHEQYF. CDR3 bases: TGTGCCAGCAGTTTTGAATACGGCCACGAGCAGTACTTC.

Note on this clonotype: A read error may produce the germline difference seen at one junction end. The chain uses TRBV5-6 and TRBJ1-4, with TRBD1 as a possible D gene (6 bases). This CDR3 is 18 amino acids long. Germline V gene lookup returns CDR1 SGHDT and CDR2 YYEEEE. Written as DNA, the CDR3 is TGTGCCAGCAGCTTGGTTTCAGGGACAACGACAACTTATGAAAAACTGTTTTTT. Its protein is CASSLVSGTTTTYEKLFF.